The 24 T cell receptor beta chains below were found in one sample sequenced in a study of patients and donors after allogeneic stem cell transplantation. TCRdb reanalysed the RT-PCR reads using MiXCR and keeps one entry per CDR3 protein. The table has about a million distinct CDR3 sequences, over 15% seen once. The sequenced sample was blood, either unsorted or a sorted T cell fraction (not recorded which). The receptors shown here come from a human donor who was either an allogeneic HSCT recipient or a stem cell or donor lymphocyte infusion donor (not recorded which). It is not recorded whose cells these are; they may come from a transplant donor.

This chain connects TRBV21-1 to TRBJ2-7; the table's D call, TRBD2, was not checked against the DNA. TRBV21-1 is deemed a pseudogene. The CDR3 is 15 amino acids. The CDR3 bases are TGTGCCAGCAGCACACGGCTAGCGGTTAGCTACGAGCAGTACTTC. This sequence encodes CASSTRLAVSYEQYF.

This clonotype was observed a handful of times. The chain is built from TRBV29-1 and TRBJ2-7, with D perhaps assigned TRBD1 or TRBD2 (6 bases each). The germline V gene has CDR1 SQVTM and CDR2 ANQGSEA. Between the trimmed V and J ends, which lost 6 bases and 1 base, there was a span of 16 bases. The CDR3 spans 14 residues. The DNA for the CDR3 is TGCAGCGTGAGGGGCGGGACAAGTTCCTACGAGCAGTACTTC. Residues: CSVRGGTSSYEQYF.

This rearrangement joins TRBV5-1 to TRBJ1-2; D gene ambiguous. From germline, CDR1 is SGHRS and CDR2 YFSETQ. Trimming took off 0 bases at V and 4 bases at J, with 19 bases between the two ends. CDR3 length: 17 residues. DNA of the CDR3: TGCGCCAGCAGCTTGGAGGAAGGTCTGGGAACGGCCTATGGCTACACCTTC. Translation gives CASSLEEGLGTAYGYTF.

This clonotype showed up just once. The V and J genes are TRBV6-1 and TRBJ2-1; 7 bases line up with TRBD2. This CDR3 comprises 16 residues. Germline V gene data show CDR1 as MNHNS and CDR2 as SASEGT. V was pared by 6 bases and J by 4 bases, with 12 bases of the junction left unmatched. CDR3 DNA sequence: TGTGCCAGCAGCACCGTTAAGCGGGGACCTTACAATGAGCAGTTCTTC. The encoded protein is CASSTVKRGPYNEQFF.

This clonotype has just a few counts. The V gene is TRBV20-1, the J gene TRBJ1-2, with TRBD1 identical over 7 bases. The CDR3 consists of 13 residues. Losses at the gene ends were 0 bases for V and 8 bases for J; bases not matched to a gene: 6. Germline CDR1 is DFQATT and CDR2 is SNEGSKA (reference sequence). In DNA, the CDR3 is TGCAGTGCTAGAGACCGCAGGGGGAAGGGCTACACCTTC. It yields the protein CSARDRRGKGYTF.

This rearrangement joins TRBV24-1 to TRBJ2-7; the match to TRBD1 covers 9 bases. The CDR3 is 14 amino acids. Per the germline V gene, CDR1 is KGHDR and CDR2 is SFDVKD. V lost 5 bases and J lost 1; bases outside the gene matches: 2. Here the CDR3 reads CATSAGTGSYEQYF. The CDR3, as DNA: TGTGCCACCAGTGCCGGGACAGGGTCCTACGAGCAGTACTTC.

This clonotype has ten or more counts. The chain joins TRBV12-3 or TRBV12-4 to TRBJ2-5, with D perhaps TRBD1 or TRBD2 (5 bases each). Trimming removed 2 bases from V and 6 bases from J, with 10 bases in between. The length of the CDR3 is 13 residues. CDR3 amino acids: CASSLSGTKTQYF. The CDR3 region has the DNA TGTGCCAGCAGTTTATCCGGGACGAAGACCCAGTACTTC.

The CDR3 sequence is CASSLPPNYGYTF. The DNA for the CDR3 is TGTGCCAGCAGCTTACCCCCTAACTATGGCTACACCTTC. The chain combines TRBV7-9 with TRBJ1-2; D not certain. Germline V gene data show CDR1 as SEHNR and CDR2 as FQNEAQ (reference sequence). The CDR3 length is 13 residues. V lost 2 bases and J lost 0, with 4 bases in between.

This chain links TRBV20-1 with TRBJ1-4, with D maybe TRBD1 (5 bases). V was clipped by 6 bases and J by 2 bases, with 10 bases between them. This CDR3 is built from 13 residues. Germline CDR1 reads DFQATT; CDR2 reads SNEGSKA (reference sequence). CDR3 nucleotide sequence: TGCAGTGCCGGGGGTGGCACTAATGAAAAACTGTTTTTT. Encoded protein: CSAGGGTNEKLFF.

This clonotype was counted only a few times. This chain connects TRBV12-3 or TRBV12-4 to TRBJ1-2, with D uncertain. CDR3 length: 16 amino acids. V lost 2 bases and J lost 5, with 18 bases in between. The CDR3 DNA follows: TGTGCCAGCAGTTTAAGGTTGGAGCTGAGTTCTTATGGCTACACCTTC. This codes for CASSLRLELSSYGYTF.

A few counts support this clonotype. The CDR3 reads CASSSTGVGIQYF. For the CDR3, the DNA is TGTGCCAGCAGCTCGACTGGGGTGGGCATTCAGTACTTC. The genes are TRBV7-3 and TRBJ2-4; no firm D call. The V gene's germline CDR1 is SGHTA and CDR2 FQGTGA. Trimming took 4 bases from V and 9 from J, leaving 13 bases between them. The CDR3 sequence is 13 residues long.

This clonotype turned up a few times. The chain has TRBV9 and TRBJ2-3; 12 nucleotides agree with TRBD2. The CDR3 is made up of 20 amino acids. CDR1 is SGDLS and CDR2 is YYNGEE in the germline V gene. Trimming took 2 bases from V and 0 from J; bases not matched to a gene: 13. The CDR3 nucleotides read TGTGCCAGCAGCGTCGACCCGAGGACTAGCGGGGCCATTAGCACAGATACGCAGTATTTT. Translation: CASSVDPRTSGAISTDTQYF.

The chain combines TRBV4-1 with TRBJ1-6, with 7 bases aligning to TRBD1. Germline CDR1 MGHRA, CDR2 YSYEKL. V gave up 4 bases and J gave up 4 bases; unmatched junction bases: 7. The CDR3 is made up of 16 amino acids. CDR3 nucleotides: TGCGCCAGCAGCCGGACCGGGACAGAATATAATTCACCCCTCCACTTT. Residues: CASSRTGTEYNSPLHF.

This clonotype was observed a few times. The chain is built from TRBV5-1 and TRBJ2-2, with D perhaps assigned TRBD1 or TRBD2 (5 bases each). Germline lookup yields CDR1 SGHRS and CDR2 YFSETQ. V lost 3 bases and J lost 7, with 7 bases in between. This CDR3 is 12 amino acids long. The CDR3 sequence is CASSSGLGELFF. The CDR3 DNA follows: TGCGCCAGCAGCTCGGGGCTCGGGGAGCTGTTTTTT.

This clonotype showed up many times. The chain couples TRBV5-1 to TRBJ2-5; TRBD1 aligns across 9 bases. V gave up 0 bases and J gave up 5 bases; unmatched junction bases: 8. This CDR3 contains 16 residues. Germline V lookup: CDR1 SGHRS, CDR2 YFSETQ. This CDR3 is CASSLAGDRVSETQYF. The CDR3 nucleotides read TGCGCCAGCAGCTTGGCTGGGGACAGGGTTTCTGAGACCCAGTACTTC.

This clonotype appeared a few times. The chain joins TRBV3-1 to TRBJ2-2; unclear D gene. There are 16 residues in the CDR3. Trimming took 2 bases from V and 4 from J, leaving 14 bases between them. Germline V gene lookup returns CDR1 LGHDT and CDR2 YNNKEL (reference sequence). CDR3 amino acids: CASSQTRGAGTGELFF. In DNA form, the CDR3 reads TGTGCCAGCAGCCAAACCCGTGGAGCTGGCACCGGGGAGCTGTTTTTT. Variable domain in full (rest from reference TRBV3-1 and TRBJ2-2): DTAVSQTPKYLVTQMGNDKSIKCEQNLGHDTMYWYKQDSKKFLKIMFSYNNKELIINETVPNRFSPKSPDKAHLNLHINSLELGDSAVYFCASSQTRGAGTGELFFGEGSRLTVL.

This clonotype turned up a few times. The chain employs TRBV25-1 and TRBJ2-6, with 9 bases lining up with TRBD1. Unmatched junction bases numbered 10, after V lost 5 bases and J lost 11 bases. The CDR3 spans 15 residues. CDR1 and CDR2 (germline): MGHDK, SYGVNS. CDR3 in DNA: TGTGCCAGCAGTTTTCAACAGGGGGCCTCGGACGTCCTGACTTTC. This translates into CASSFQQGASDVLTF.

This clonotype was seen many times. The CDR3 here is CASSSPTTGELFF. CDR3 sequence (DNA): TGTGCCAGCAGTTCCCCGACAACCGGGGAGCTGTTTTTT. The chain carries TRBV27 and TRBJ2-2; no clear D. This CDR3 is 13 amino acids long. V dropped 4 bases and J dropped 5 bases, with 8 bases sitting between them. Germline V lookup: CDR1 MNHEY, CDR2 SMNVEV (reference sequence).

This chain joins TRBV5-1 and TRBJ2-7, with D hard to call. The ends were cut back, 0 bases at V and 4 bases at J, with 11 bases in the middle. CDR3 size: 14 residues. Germline V gene data show CDR1 as SGHRS and CDR2 as YFSETQ. The CDR3, as DNA: TGCGCCAGCAGCTTGGAGGGTTACCCTTACGAGCAGTACTTC. Protein product: CASSLEGYPYEQYF.

Concerning this clonotype: A junction boundary mismatches the germline segment, possibly from a read error. This rearrangement joins TRBV29-1 to TRBJ1-1; TRBD1 might be the D (6 bases). In germline, CDR1 is SQVTM, CDR2 ANQGSEA. The length of the CDR3 is 13 residues. CDR3 DNA: TGCAGCGTTGCGACAGGAGGGAACGCTGAAGCTTTCTTT. It specifies CSVATGGNAEAFF. The entire variable domain, with the rest obtained from reference TRBV29-1 and TRBJ1-1, is as follows: SAVISQKPSRDICQRGTSLTIQCQVDSQVTMMFWYRQQPGQSLTLIATANQGSEATYESGFVIDKFPISRPNLTFSTLTVSNMSPEDSSIYLCSVATGGNAEAFFGQGTRLTVV.

This clonotype was seen a few times. This chain links TRBV5-1 with TRBJ1-5, with no clear D. The V gene lost 6 bases and the J gene lost 5 bases, with 18 bases spanning the gap. The V gene's germline CDR1 is SGHRS and CDR2 YFSETQ. The CDR3 contains 15 residues. This chain's CDR3 is CASTYKDPMDQPQHF. DNA of the CDR3: TGCGCCAGCACATACAAAGATCCTATGGATCAGCCCCAGCATTTT.

This clonotype was observed at least ten times. The chain has TRBV20-1 and TRBJ2-3; the match to TRBD2 covers 10 bases. The V and J ends lost 2 bases and 2 bases, in that order; junction bases with no gene match: 16. Germline-derived CDR1 and CDR2 are DFQATT and SNEGSKA (reference sequence). The CDR3 extends over 19 amino acids. The CDR3 sequence: CSARFQLPSGGLFTDTQYF. DNA for the CDR3: TGCAGTGCTAGATTTCAGTTGCCTAGCGGGGGCCTTTTCACAGATACGCAGTATTTT.

This clonotype showed up many times. V is TRBV25-1 and J is TRBJ1-5; no reliable D call. The CDR3 is 15 amino acids. Between the trimmed V and J ends, which lost 7 bases and 4 bases, there was a span of 17 bases. Germline values: CDR1 MGHDK, CDR2 SYGVNS. CDR3 region: CASTGEAGENQPQHF. Written as DNA, the CDR3 is TGTGCCAGCACCGGAGAGGCAGGCGAAAATCAGCCCCAGCATTTT.

The chain joins TRBV11-1 to TRBJ1-2; TRBD1 aligns across 9 bases. J was trimmed by 0 bases and V by 4 bases; bases with no gene match: 12. Looked up from germline, CDR1 is SGHAT and CDR2 is FQDESV (reference sequence). The CDR3 covers 18 residues. CDR3 DNA sequence: TGTGCCAGCAGCTCCATTAGACAGGGGGGCCGAGCTAACTATGGCTACACCTTC. Translating gives CASSSIRQGGRANYGYTF.